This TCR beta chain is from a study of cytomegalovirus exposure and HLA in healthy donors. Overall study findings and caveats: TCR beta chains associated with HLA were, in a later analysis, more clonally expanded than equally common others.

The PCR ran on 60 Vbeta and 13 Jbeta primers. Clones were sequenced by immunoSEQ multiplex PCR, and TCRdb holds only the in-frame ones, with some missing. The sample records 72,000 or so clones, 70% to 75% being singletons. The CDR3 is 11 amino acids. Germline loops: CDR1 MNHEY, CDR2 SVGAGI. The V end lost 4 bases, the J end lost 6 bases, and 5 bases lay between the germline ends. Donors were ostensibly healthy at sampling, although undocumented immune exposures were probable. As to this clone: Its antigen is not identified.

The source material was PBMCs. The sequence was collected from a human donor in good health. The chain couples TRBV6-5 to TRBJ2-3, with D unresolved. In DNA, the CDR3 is TGTGCCAGCAGTTCTTATGATACGCAGTATTTT. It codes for CASSSYDTQYF.